This T cell receptor beta chain was recorded in a study of blood T cell repertoires in COVID-19. Profiled with immunoSEQ multiplex PCR; TCRdb holds only in-frame clones, not every one. The sample consists of about 120,000 clones, over 75% of them appearing once. The V and J ends lost 0 bases and 0 bases respectively, with 9 bases between them. The V gene's germline CDR1 is WSHSY and CDR2 SAAADI. This CDR3 is 16 amino acids long. The rearrangement joins TRBV10-2 to TRBJ1-3; D remains unclear. Sequenced input: peripheral blood. The TCR originated in a man older than 75 with acute or convalescent COVID-19. In DNA, the CDR3 is TGCGCCAGCAGTGAGTCAGTACAGAGCTCTGGAAACACCATATATTTT. The encoded protein is CASSESVQSSGNTIYF.